Listed below are T cell receptor beta chains from one sample, sequenced in a study of PD-L1 blockade in urothelial cancer. Only in-frame clones appear in the TCRdb table, and some are missing; sequencing was by immunoSEQ multiplex PCR. The table lists under 40,000 clones, roughly four fifths of them singletons. Sample: PBMCs, taken around atezolizumab (anti-PD-L1) treatment. These receptors were obtained from a man aged 65 to 85 with urothelial cancer. CDR3s include the opening cysteine and the closing phenylalanine or tryptophan. Each record gives: D gene, J gene, clone size, V gene, CDR3 DNA, CDR3 protein. A D gene is named only where the DNA matches it firmly. Rows give clone size only sometimes, using once, few, many, or a class for an expanded clone.

d_gene: TRBD1
j_gene: TRBJ2-7
abundance: .
v_gene: TRBV11-2
CDR3nt: TGTGCCAGCAGCCCCCTTTCCCGGGACAGGGGGACGGGGTACGAGCAGTACTTC
CDR3aa: CASSPLSRDRGTGYEQYF

d_gene: .
j_gene: TRBJ1-6
abundance: once
v_gene: TRBV6-5
CDR3nt: TGTGCCAGCAAAAGGGAGGGAAGGGATAATTCACCCCTCCACTTT
CDR3aa: CASKREGRDNSPLHF

d_gene: .
j_gene: TRBJ2-7
abundance: .
v_gene: TRBV5-1
CDR3nt: TGCGCCAGCAGCCCCCCGTCCCTCTACGAGCAGTACTTC
CDR3aa: CASSPPSLYEQYF

d_gene: .
j_gene: TRBJ2-1
abundance: once
v_gene: TRBV14
CDR3nt: TGTGCCAGCAGCCAAGATCTAGGAGCCTACAATGAGCAGTTCTTC
CDR3aa: CASSQDLGAYNEQFF

d_gene: .
j_gene: TRBJ2-1
abundance: .
v_gene: TRBV5-1
CDR3nt: TGCGCCAGCAGCTTGGTACAGAGCTCCTACAATGAGCAGTTCTTC
CDR3aa: CASSLVQSSYNEQFF

d_gene: .
j_gene: TRBJ1-2
abundance: .
v_gene: TRBV28
CDR3nt: TGTGCCAGCAGTTTATCGAAACCTCGGGGCTACACCTTC
CDR3aa: CASSLSKPRGYTF

d_gene: TRBD1
j_gene: TRBJ1-2
abundance: once
v_gene: TRBV7-9
CDR3nt: TGTGCCAGCAGCCCGAAACAGGGGGTTAACTATGGCTACACCTTC
CDR3aa: CASSPKQGVNYGYTF

d_gene: TRBD1
j_gene: TRBJ1-2
abundance: .
v_gene: TRBV5-1
CDR3nt: TGCGCCAGCAGTCAAGACAGGGGCAACTATGGCTACACCTTC
CDR3aa: CASSQDRGNYGYTF

d_gene: .
j_gene: TRBJ1-5
abundance: .
v_gene: TRBV28
CDR3nt: TGTGCCAGCAGTTTACTACAGGGAAATCAGCCCCAGCATTTT
CDR3aa: CASSLLQGNQPQHF

d_gene: .
j_gene: TRBJ2-2
abundance: .
v_gene: TRBV5-4
CDR3nt: TGTGCCAGCAGCCGAGGCGGGGTCGCGGGCACCGGGGAGCTGTTTTTT
CDR3aa: CASSRGGVAGTGELFF

d_gene: .
j_gene: TRBJ1-2
abundance: .
v_gene: TRBV6-1
CDR3nt: TGTGCCAGCAGGATGACCTTAGGGAGTGGTGGCTACACCTTC
CDR3aa: CASRMTLGSGGYTF

d_gene: TRBD1
j_gene: TRBJ2-1
abundance: .
v_gene: TRBV7-9
CDR3nt: TGTGCCAGCAGCTTTAGGGGGCCGGGGAATGAGCAGTTCTTC
CDR3aa: CASSFRGPGNEQFF

d_gene: TRBD1
j_gene: TRBJ2-7
abundance: .
v_gene: TRBV28
CDR3nt: TGTGCCAGCACCGGACAGGACGAGCAGTACTTC
CDR3aa: CASTGQDEQYF

d_gene: .
j_gene: TRBJ1-1
abundance: .
v_gene: TRBV7-2
CDR3nt: TGTGCCAGCAGCTTAGGTAGTCGGACACCCCCCTCTGAAGCTTTCTTT
CDR3aa: CASSLGSRTPPSEAFF

d_gene: TRBD2
j_gene: TRBJ2-3
abundance: .
v_gene: TRBV5-1
CDR3nt: TGCGCCAGCAGCTTTTTGCGGGGGAGCCTCACAGATACGCAGTATTTT
CDR3aa: CASSFLRGSLTDTQYF

d_gene: .
j_gene: TRBJ1-5
abundance: .
v_gene: TRBV28
CDR3nt: TGTGCCAGCAGTGGGTGGAGGAGCAATCAGCCCCAGCATTTT
CDR3aa: CASSGWRSNQPQHF

d_gene: TRBD1
j_gene: TRBJ2-4
abundance: few
v_gene: TRBV19
CDR3nt: TGTGCCAGTACCTATGGGACAGACAACATTCAGTACTTC
CDR3aa: CASTYGTDNIQYF

d_gene: .
j_gene: TRBJ2-2
abundance: .
v_gene: TRBV7-7
CDR3nt: TGTGCCAGCAGTCAGGAATCCGGGGAGCTGTTTTTT
CDR3aa: CASSQESGELFF

d_gene: TRBD1
j_gene: TRBJ2-2
abundance: .
v_gene: TRBV7-6
CDR3nt: TGTGCCAGCAGCCCGTCGGACAGGAGATCCGACCAGAACACCGGGGAGCTGTTTTTT
CDR3aa: CASSPSDRRSDQNTGELFF

d_gene: TRBD2
j_gene: TRBJ2-2
abundance: .
v_gene: TRBV10-2
CDR3nt: TGCGCCAGCAGGGGGACTAGCGGGGTGAACACCGGGGAGCTGTTTTTT
CDR3aa: CASRGTSGVNTGELFF

d_gene: .
j_gene: TRBJ1-4
abundance: .
v_gene: TRBV27
CDR3nt: TGTGCCAGCAGTTTAATCCAGTTTAATGAAAAACTGTTTTTT
CDR3aa: CASSLIQFNEKLFF

d_gene: .
j_gene: TRBJ1-1
abundance: few
v_gene: TRBV2
CDR3nt: TGTGCCAGCAGTGTGATGGGGGCGAACACTGAAGCTTTCTTT
CDR3aa: CASSVMGANTEAFF

d_gene: TRBD1
j_gene: TRBJ1-2
abundance: once
v_gene: TRBV28
CDR3nt: TGTGCGGGCAGGGGGGTTAACTATGGCTACACCTTC
CDR3aa: CAGRGVNYGYTF

d_gene: TRBD1
j_gene: TRBJ2-7
abundance: .
v_gene: TRBV2
CDR3nt: TGTGCCAGCAGCGTAAACCCGGGACATAACCCGGGACAGACCTCCTACGAGCAGTACTTC
CDR3aa: CASSVNPGHNPGQTSYEQYF

d_gene: .
j_gene: TRBJ2-1
abundance: .
v_gene: TRBV6-1
CDR3nt: TGTGCCGCCGTAGCTCGGTACAATGAGCAGTTCTTC
CDR3aa: CAAVARYNEQFF

d_gene: TRBD1
j_gene: TRBJ1-2
abundance: .
v_gene: TRBV28
CDR3nt: TGTGCCAGCAGCCCCCGGGTGGGACAGCATAACTATGGCTACACCTTC
CDR3aa: CASSPRVGQHNYGYTF

d_gene: TRBD2
j_gene: TRBJ2-1
abundance: .
v_gene: TRBV5-1
CDR3nt: TGCGCCAGCAGCCCAAGCGGGAGCTCCTACAATGAGCAGTTCTTC
CDR3aa: CASSPSGSSYNEQFF

d_gene: TRBD1
j_gene: TRBJ2-2
abundance: .
v_gene: TRBV28
CDR3nt: TGTGCCAGCAGACCGTGGACAGGGTCTGCCGGGGAGCTGTTTTTT
CDR3aa: CASRPWTGSAGELFF

d_gene: .
j_gene: TRBJ1-2
abundance: .
v_gene: TRBV28
CDR3nt: TGTGCCAGCAGTTTATCCGCAGTCGGCTACACCTTC
CDR3aa: CASSLSAVGYTF

d_gene: .
j_gene: TRBJ1-1
abundance: .
v_gene: TRBV7-7
CDR3nt: TGTGCCAGCAGCTTTCGCGCGGGCACTGAAGCTTTCTTT
CDR3aa: CASSFRAGTEAFF

d_gene: .
j_gene: TRBJ2-2
abundance: once
v_gene: TRBV28
CDR3nt: TGTGCCAGCAGCCGGACTGTACAGCTGTTTTTT
CDR3aa: CASSRTVQLFF

d_gene: TRBD1
j_gene: TRBJ2-7
abundance: once
v_gene: TRBV18
CDR3nt: TGTGCCAGCTCACCGGGCCGGGGAAGCCCAATGGACAGGGTTGGGGAGCAGTACTTC
CDR3aa: CASSPGRGSPMDRVGEQYF

d_gene: TRBD2
j_gene: TRBJ2-2
abundance: once
v_gene: TRBV5-5
CDR3nt: TGTGCCAGCAGCTTGGTTCTAGCGGGAAGCGGGGAGCTGTTTTTT
CDR3aa: CASSLVLAGSGELFF

d_gene: TRBD1
j_gene: TRBJ2-6
abundance: .
v_gene: TRBV7-2
CDR3nt: TGTGCCAGCACCCCCCGACCGGGACAGGAAAGATCTGGGGCCAACGTCCTGACTTTC
CDR3aa: CASTPRPGQERSGANVLTF

d_gene: .
j_gene: TRBJ2-7
abundance: .
v_gene: TRBV28
CDR3nt: TGTGCCAGCAGAGAGAATCCAGGAAACTACGAGCAGTACTTC
CDR3aa: CASRENPGNYEQYF

d_gene: .
j_gene: TRBJ1-1
abundance: once
v_gene: TRBV30
CDR3nt: TGTGCCTGGAGCGGAGGGGTTGAAGCTTTCTTT
CDR3aa: CAWSGGVEAFF

d_gene: TRBD1
j_gene: TRBJ1-2
abundance: few
v_gene: TRBV9
CDR3nt: TGTGCCAGCAGCGTAGGGAGTAGGAGGTTTCGGGACAGGGACTCCTATGGCTACACCTTC
CDR3aa: CASSVGSRRFRDRDSYGYTF

d_gene: .
j_gene: TRBJ2-1
abundance: .
v_gene: TRBV12-5
CDR3nt: TGTGCTAGTGGTTTGGGAGGCAATGAGCAGTTCTTC
CDR3aa: CASGLGGNEQFF

d_gene: .
j_gene: TRBJ2-1
abundance: .
v_gene: TRBV9
CDR3nt: TGTGCCAGCAGCGTCATACGGAGTAGCGTCGATGAGCAGTTCTTC
CDR3aa: CASSVIRSSVDEQFF

d_gene: .
j_gene: TRBJ1-5
abundance: .
v_gene: TRBV2
CDR3nt: TGTGCCAGCAGTGATACAGGGAGAGACAATCAGCCCCAGCATTTT
CDR3aa: CASSDTGRDNQPQHF

d_gene: .
j_gene: TRBJ1-2
abundance: .
v_gene: TRBV7-2
CDR3nt: TGTGCCAGCAGCCCCTCCAAGGGGCTTAACTATGGCTACACCTTC
CDR3aa: CASSPSKGLNYGYTF

d_gene: TRBD2
j_gene: TRBJ2-3
abundance: once
v_gene: TRBV5-1
CDR3nt: TGCGCCAGCAGCCCACTTGGGACTAGCGGGAGGGCTAGCACAGATACGCAGTATTTT
CDR3aa: CASSPLGTSGRASTDTQYF

d_gene: .
j_gene: TRBJ1-3
abundance: .
v_gene: TRBV18
CDR3nt: TGTGCCAGCTCACCAAACCTGGCAAACTCTGGAAACACCATATATTTT
CDR3aa: CASSPNLANSGNTIYF

d_gene: TRBD2
j_gene: TRBJ2-1
abundance: .
v_gene: TRBV4-1
CDR3nt: TGCGCCAGCGCTCGAGCGGGAGCGTCCTACAATGAGCAGTTCTTC
CDR3aa: CASARAGASYNEQFF

d_gene: TRBD2
j_gene: TRBJ2-7
abundance: .
v_gene: TRBV5-6
CDR3nt: TGTGCCAGCAGCTTCCCTAGCGGGAGGGCCCCCGAGCAGTACTTC
CDR3aa: CASSFPSGRAPEQYF

d_gene: TRBD1
j_gene: TRBJ2-3
abundance: .
v_gene: TRBV7-3
CDR3nt: TGTGCCAGCAGCCGACAGGGGAACACAGATACGCAGTATTTT
CDR3aa: CASSRQGNTDTQYF

d_gene: .
j_gene: TRBJ1-2
abundance: .
v_gene: TRBV9
CDR3nt: TGTGCCAGCGGCTTCACAGATTATGGCTACACCTTC
CDR3aa: CASGFTDYGYTF

d_gene: TRBD2
j_gene: TRBJ2-3
abundance: .
v_gene: TRBV6-5
CDR3nt: TGTGCCAGCAGTCCCTTTCCAAGCGGGACGCGGTATTTT
CDR3aa: CASSPFPSGTRYF

d_gene: TRBD2
j_gene: TRBJ2-1
abundance: .
v_gene: TRBV5-1
CDR3nt: TGCGCCAGCAGCTTGTCGCCTAGCGGCGACCATGAGCAGTTCTTC
CDR3aa: CASSLSPSGDHEQFF

d_gene: TRBD2
j_gene: TRBJ2-3
abundance: .
v_gene: TRBV7-2
CDR3nt: TGTGCCAGCAGCTCCGGGACTAGCGGGGCCACAGATACGCAGTATTTT
CDR3aa: CASSSGTSGATDTQYF

d_gene: .
j_gene: TRBJ1-2
abundance: few
v_gene: TRBV6-1
CDR3nt: TGTGCCAGCAGTGAAACAGCTAACTATGGCTACACCTTC
CDR3aa: CASSETANYGYTF

d_gene: .
j_gene: TRBJ1-2
abundance: .
v_gene: TRBV5-1
CDR3nt: TGCGCCAGCAGCTTGGTGTCCCCCCAGGCGGGTGGCTACACCTTC
CDR3aa: CASSLVSPQAGGYTF

d_gene: .
j_gene: TRBJ1-5
abundance: few
v_gene: TRBV2
CDR3nt: TGTGCCAGCAGTGAAAGGGGAAATCAGCCCCAGCATTTT
CDR3aa: CASSERGNQPQHF

d_gene: TRBD1
j_gene: TRBJ1-1
abundance: .
v_gene: TRBV5-1
CDR3nt: TGCGCCAGCAGCCTACAGGGGGTTAACACTGAAGCTTTCTTT
CDR3aa: CASSLQGVNTEAFF

d_gene: .
j_gene: TRBJ1-1
abundance: .
v_gene: TRBV15
CDR3nt: TGTGCCACCAGCAGGCCACTTGCGGTGAACACTGAAGCTTTCTTT
CDR3aa: CATSRPLAVNTEAFF

d_gene: TRBD2
j_gene: TRBJ2-2
abundance: once
v_gene: TRBV6-6
CDR3nt: TGTGCCAGCATCGGAACTAGCGGGGGTAACACCGGGGAGCTGTTTTTT
CDR3aa: CASIGTSGGNTGELFF

d_gene: TRBD2
j_gene: TRBJ2-3
abundance: .
v_gene: TRBV10-3
CDR3nt: TGTGCCACCGTAGCGGGAGAAGTTGGCACAGATACGCAGTATTTT
CDR3aa: CATVAGEVGTDTQYF

d_gene: TRBD1
j_gene: TRBJ1-2
abundance: few
v_gene: TRBV5-4
CDR3nt: TGTGCCAGCAGCACCCGGGACAGCTTGATACTTGGCTACACCTTC
CDR3aa: CASSTRDSLILGYTF

d_gene: TRBD1
j_gene: TRBJ2-7
abundance: .
v_gene: TRBV4-3
CDR3nt: TGCGCCAGCAGCCCCGGGACAGGGTTCTACGAGCAGTACTTC
CDR3aa: CASSPGTGFYEQYF

d_gene: .
j_gene: TRBJ1-5
abundance: .
v_gene: TRBV30
CDR3nt: TGTGCCTGCCCCCCAGTTCGTTGCCAGGTTAATAGCAATCAGCCCCAGCATTTT
CDR3aa: CACPPVRCQVNSNQPQHF